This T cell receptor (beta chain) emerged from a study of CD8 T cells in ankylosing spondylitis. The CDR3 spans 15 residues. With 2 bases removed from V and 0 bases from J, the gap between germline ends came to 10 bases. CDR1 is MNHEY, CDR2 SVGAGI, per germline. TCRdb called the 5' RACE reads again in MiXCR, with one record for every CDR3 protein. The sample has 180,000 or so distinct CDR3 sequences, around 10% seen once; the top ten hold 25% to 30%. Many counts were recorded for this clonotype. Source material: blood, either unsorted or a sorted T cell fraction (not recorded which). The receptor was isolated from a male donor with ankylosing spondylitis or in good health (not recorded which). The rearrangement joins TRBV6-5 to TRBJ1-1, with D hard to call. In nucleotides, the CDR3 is TGTGCCAGCAGTTACGAGGGTCCTATGAACACTGAAGCTTTCTTT. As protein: CASSYEGPMNTEAFF.